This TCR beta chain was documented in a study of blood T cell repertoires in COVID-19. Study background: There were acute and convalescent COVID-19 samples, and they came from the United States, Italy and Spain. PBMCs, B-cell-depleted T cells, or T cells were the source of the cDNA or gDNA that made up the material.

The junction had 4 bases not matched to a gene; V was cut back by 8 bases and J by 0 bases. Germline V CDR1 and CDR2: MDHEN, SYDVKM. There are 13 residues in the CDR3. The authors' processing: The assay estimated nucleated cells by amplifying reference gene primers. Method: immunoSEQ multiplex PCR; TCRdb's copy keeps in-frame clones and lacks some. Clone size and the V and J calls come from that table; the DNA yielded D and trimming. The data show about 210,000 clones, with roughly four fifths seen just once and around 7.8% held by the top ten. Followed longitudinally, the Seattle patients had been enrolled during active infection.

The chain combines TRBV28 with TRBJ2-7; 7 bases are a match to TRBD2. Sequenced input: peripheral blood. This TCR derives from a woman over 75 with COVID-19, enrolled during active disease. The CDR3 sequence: CASGRASSYEQYF. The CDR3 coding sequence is TGTGCCAGCGGGAGGGCAAGCTCCTACGAGCAGTACTTC.